This section outlines one T cell receptor (beta chain) sequence together with its context. It lacks a known antigen. The data belong to a study of human CD8 memory T cell subsets (dated by TCRdb to about 2020). Context from the whole study: To assess how stem-like (TSTEM), progenitor exhausted-like (TPEX) and effector memory CD8+ T cell subsets are clonally related, the TCRbeta repertoires of these three subsets were compared. TCRbeta repertoires were obtained from TSTEM, TPEX and effector memory subsets contributed by each of several donors. The investigation overall reported the following: Only TCRbeta chains were sequenced, and repertoire comparisons rested on five or six donors tested with paired t-tests and Bonferroni correction. Based on Chao1 estimates, TSTEM subsets appeared to have greater repertoire diversity than TPEX subsets, which could potentially reflect a broader range of specificities. Both stem-like subsets shared clonotypes with effector memory cells, but TSTEM and TPEX repertoires overlapped minimally, suggesting distinct antigen spectra. TSTEM and TPEX subsets showed similarly high normalized Shannon-Wiener diversity, whereas effector memory subsets were comparatively less diverse.

Sequencer: NextSeq 550. A Human TCR Profiling Kit was used to prepare UMI-labeled 5' RACE TCRbeta libraries. The same number of PCR cycles was used to prepare all TCRbeta libraries in parallel. The paper's data handling went like this. The number of functional CDR3beta clonotypes in each TCRbeta library ranged from about 2,700 to 18,000. MIGEC 1.2.9 was used for UMI extraction and consensus assembly, with a minimum of three reads required per UMI. MiXCR 3.0.3 was used to extract in-frame CDR3beta repertoires. Diversity metrics were computed in VDJtools 1.2.1 after downsampling each sample to 42,000 randomly selected UMIs. For each sample pair, the repertoire overlap metrics D, R and F2 were calculated in VDJtools using the top 3,000 clones. One entry per CDR3 protein sequence results from the TCRdb reprocessing of the reads, with DNA left out. The authors' filters were not applied to this entry. This sample's clone table shows under 8,500 distinct CDR3 sequences. The ten largest make up approximately 23% of the sample.

Spanning cysteine to phenylalanine, the CDR3 consists of 14 amino acids. No DNA has been recorded. The CDR1 and CDR2 encoded by the germline V gene are SGHRS and YFSETQ. Stem-like memory CD8+ T cells (TSTEM) were defined as CCR7+ PD-1- TIGIT- cells. Density gradient separation was used to isolate peripheral blood mononuclear cells from buffy coats of healthy donors. The study enriched total CD8+ T cells through negative magnetic separation using EasySep or MojoSort CD8+ T cell isolation kits. An RNeasy Mini Kit was used to extract total RNA from duplicate vials of some 160,000 sorted CD8+ T cells per subset. The PBMCs were used either fresh or after being cryopreserved in fetal bovine serum with around 9.5% DMSO. CD8+ T cell subsets were sorted to purity by fluorescence-activated cell sorting on a FACSAria III.

The sequence is built from TRBV5-1 and TRBJ2-7; TCRdb designates TRBD1, a call that cannot be tested without DNA. Sequenced material: CD8+ stem-like memory T cells (TSCM and TCM) sorted from PBMCs. The sample's cell subset or site label, in plain terms: stem-like memory CD8 T cells (TSTEM), CCR7+ PD-1- TIGIT-. This TCR was sampled from a human donor in good health. CDR3 sequence: CASSLDGGTDEQYF. The CDR3 plus the reference TRBV5-1 and TRBJ2-7 genes for the other parts give the full variable domain: KAGVTQTPRYLIKTRGQQVTLSCSPISGHRSVSWYQQTPGQGLQFLFEYFSETQRNKGNFPGRFSGRQFSNSRSEMNVSTLELGDSALYLCASSLDGGTDEQYFGPGTRLTVT.